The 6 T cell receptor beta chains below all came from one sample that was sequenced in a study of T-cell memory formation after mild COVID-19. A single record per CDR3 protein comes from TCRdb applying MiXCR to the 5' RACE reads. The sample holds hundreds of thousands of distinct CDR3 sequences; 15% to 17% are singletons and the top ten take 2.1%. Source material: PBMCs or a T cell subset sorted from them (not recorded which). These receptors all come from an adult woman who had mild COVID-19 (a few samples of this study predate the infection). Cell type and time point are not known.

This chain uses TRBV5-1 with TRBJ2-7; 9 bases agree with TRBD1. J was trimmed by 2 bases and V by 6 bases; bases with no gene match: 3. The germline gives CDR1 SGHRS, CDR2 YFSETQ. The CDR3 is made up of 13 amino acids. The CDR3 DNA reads TGCGCCAGCACGGGACAGGGTCCCTACGAGCAGTACTTC. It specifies CASTGQGPYEQYF.

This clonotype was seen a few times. The CDR3 reads CASSVGTGSNYGYTF. As DNA, the CDR3 is TGTGCCAGCAGCGTAGGGACAGGTTCTAACTATGGCTACACCTTC. The chain recombines TRBV9 with TRBJ1-2; TRBD1 matches at 7 bases. The CDR3 is 15 residues long. V trimming: 0 bases; J trimming: 0 bases; junction bases outside the gene matches: 2. Germline values: CDR1 SGDLS, CDR2 YYNGEE.

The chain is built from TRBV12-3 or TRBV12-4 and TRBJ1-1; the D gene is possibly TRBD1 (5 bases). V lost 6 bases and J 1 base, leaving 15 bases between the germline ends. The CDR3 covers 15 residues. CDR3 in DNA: TGTGCCAGCAGCCTCCGGGACCTCGGGAACACTGAAGCTTTCTTT. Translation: CASSLRDLGNTEAFF.

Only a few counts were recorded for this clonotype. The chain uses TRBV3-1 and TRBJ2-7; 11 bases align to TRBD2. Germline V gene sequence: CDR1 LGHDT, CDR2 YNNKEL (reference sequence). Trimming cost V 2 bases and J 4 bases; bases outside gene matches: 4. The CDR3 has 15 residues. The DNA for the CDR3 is TGTGCCAGCAGCCAAACTAGCGGGGGATTATACGAGCAGTACTTC. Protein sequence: CASSQTSGGLYEQYF.

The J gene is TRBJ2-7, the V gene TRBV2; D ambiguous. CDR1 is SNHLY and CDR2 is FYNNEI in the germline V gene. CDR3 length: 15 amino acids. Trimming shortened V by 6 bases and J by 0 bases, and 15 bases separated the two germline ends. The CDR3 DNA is TGTGCCAGCAGCCGTGGAAGATTAAGCTCCTACGAGCAGTACTTC. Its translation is CASSRGRLSSYEQYF.

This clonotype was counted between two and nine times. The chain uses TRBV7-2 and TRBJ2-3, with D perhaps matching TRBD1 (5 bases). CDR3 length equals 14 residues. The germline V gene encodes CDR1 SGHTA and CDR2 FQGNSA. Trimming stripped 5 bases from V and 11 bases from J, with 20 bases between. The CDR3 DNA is TGTGCCAGCAGCCCAAGGGCCGCCAGGGTAAAGCAGTATTTT. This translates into CASSPRAARVKQYF.